These 24 T cell receptor beta chains were all obtained from the same sample, sequenced in a study of T cell repertoires in cytomegalovirus infection. TCRdb fed the reads into MiXCR, producing one record per CDR3 protein. The sample lists about 150,000 distinct CDR3 sequences; 23% were seen once. The sample comprised PBMCs. These receptor sequences come from a human donor in good health (CMV status not recorded). Some clones in this sample may be carry-over from other donors' samples.

This chain connects TRBV7-6 to TRBJ2-7; D unclear. The CDR3 extends over 16 amino acids. V was clipped by 1 base and J by 0 bases, with 13 bases between them. Germline V gene data show CDR1 as SGHVS and CDR2 as FNYEAQ. The CDR3 DNA reads as TGTGCCAGCAGCTTAGGATTCGCGGACCGCTCCTACGAGCAGTACTTC. It specifies CASSLGFADRSYEQYF.

This chain connects TRBV18 to TRBJ1-3; D is undetermined. Germline loops: CDR1 KGHSH, CDR2 LQKENI. The ends were cut back, 3 bases at V and 0 bases at J, with 9 bases in the middle. The CDR3 spans 15 residues. Here the CDR3 reads CASSPEGYSGNTIYF. CDR3 in DNA: TGTGCCAGCTCACCGGAGGGTTACTCTGGAAACACCATATATTTT.

J is TRBJ2-3 and V is TRBV9; weak D call: TRBD2 (6 bases). V was trimmed by 0 bases and J by 6 bases, leaving 14 bases between them. From germline, CDR1 is SGDLS and CDR2 YYNGEE. This CDR3 is 15 amino acids long. CDR3 nucleotides: TGTGCCAGCAGCGTAGCCGCGGGGAGCCGGGATACGCAGTATTTT. It encodes CASSVAAGSRDTQYF. Combining the CDR3 with reference TRBV9 and TRBJ2-3 gives the whole variable domain DSGVTQTPKHLITATGQRVTLRCSPRSGDLSVYWYQQSLDQGLQFLIQYYNGEERAKGNILERFSAQQFPDLHSELNLSSLELGDSALYFCASSVAAGSRDTQYFGPGTRLTVL.

This sequence joins TRBV2 and TRBJ1-1; the D gene is possibly TRBD1 (6 bases). V lost 6 bases to trimming and J lost 0 bases, with 14 bases between them. Germline CDR1 and CDR2: SNHLY and FYNNEI. The CDR3 contains 15 residues. Here the CDR3 DNA reads TGTGCCAGCAGAAGACAGGCAAGCATGAACACTGAAGCTTTCTTT. As protein: CASRRQASMNTEAFF.

About this clonotype: A junction boundary mismatches the germline segment, possibly from a read error. The chain is built from TRBV7-3 and TRBJ2-1; D is perhaps TRBD2 (6 bases). Germline V lookup: CDR1 SGHTA, CDR2 FQGTGA. The CDR3 contains 13 residues. CDR3: CDSSSMGLRGPFF. DNA for the CDR3: TGTGACAGCAGCTCAATGGGGTTGCGGGGACCGTTCTTC.

The V and J genes are TRBV7-6 and TRBJ2-5; D is undetermined. V was cut by 1 base and J by 7 bases, with 10 bases left in between. CDR3 length: 13 residues. The germline gives CDR1 SGHVS, CDR2 FNYEAQ. The CDR3 DNA sequence: TGTGCCAGCAGCTTAGAGTTACTGGGGACCCAGTACTTC. It yields the protein CASSLELLGTQYF.

This clonotype was detected only a few times. This chain uses TRBV28 with TRBJ1-6; D may be TRBD1 (5 bases). CDR1 MDHEN and CDR2 SYDVKM come from the germline V gene. V lost 5 bases and J 10 bases, leaving 15 bases between the germline ends. The CDR3 spans 14 residues. CDR3 nucleotide sequence: TGTGCCAGCAGTCTCACGGACACCCAATCACCCCTCCACTTT. Residues: CASSLTDTQSPLHF.

In its sample, this clonotype was seen a few times. The rearrangement links TRBV7-4 to TRBJ2-2; possible D gene TRBD1, 6 bases. The CDR3 spans 13 residues. V lost 4 bases to trimming and J lost 7 bases, with 10 bases between them. Germline CDR1 SGHVT, CDR2 SQSDAQ. CDR3 sequence reads: CASSSTGFGELFF. The CDR3 DNA sequence: TGTGCCAGCAGCTCTACAGGGTTCGGGGAGCTGTTTTTT.

In its sample, this clonotype was seen once. The chain recombines TRBV5-1 with TRBJ1-2; 7 bases align to TRBD1. The CDR3 spans 15 residues. Germline V gene lookup returns CDR1 SGHRS and CDR2 YFSETQ. The V gene end was trimmed by 4 bases and the J gene end by 4 bases; junction bases not matched to a gene: 10. CDR3 in amino acids: CASSHNRDSVYGYTF. The CDR3 DNA sequence: TGCGCCAGCAGCCATAACCGGGACAGCGTCTATGGCTACACCTTC.

The CDR3 DNA reads as TGTGCCACCAGCGCGCGGAGCAGGGCATCAGAGCCCCAGCATTTT. Translation: CATSARSRASEPQHF. V is TRBV15 and J is TRBJ1-5; a weak D match, TRBD1 (5 bases). The CDR3 runs to 15 residues. Looked up from germline, CDR1 is LNHNV and CDR2 is YYDKDF (reference sequence). The V and J ends lost 5 bases and 8 bases respectively, with 19 bases between them.

V and J are TRBV15 and TRBJ2-3; the match to TRBD1 covers 7 bases. Looked up from germline, CDR1 is LNHNV and CDR2 is YYDKDF (reference sequence). Trimming at V came to 9 bases and at J to 2 bases, leaving 5 bases not matched to a gene. This CDR3 contains 13 residues. The CDR3 reads CATGTVFTDTQYF. The CDR3, as DNA: TGTGCCACGGGGACAGTTTTCACAGATACGCAGTATTTT. The full variable domain, in which reference TRBV15 and TRBJ2-3 provide the parts outside the CDR3, is DAMVIQNPRYQVTQFGKPVTLSCSQTLNHNVMYWYQQKSSQAPKLLFHYYDKDFNNEADTPDNFQSRRPNTSFCFLDIRSPGLGDTAMYLCATGTVFTDTQYFGPGTRLTVL.

In this sample, this clonotype turned up a few times. Here the CDR3 reads CAISIRGNTGELFF. In nucleotides, the CDR3 is TGTGCCATCAGCATCAGGGGGAACACCGGGGAGCTGTTTTTT. The rearrangement uses TRBV10-3 and TRBJ2-2; D perhaps matches TRBD1 (6 bases). The CDR3 runs 14 residues. Germline values: CDR1 ENHRY, CDR2 SYGVKD. Trimming stripped 6 bases from V and 1 base from J, with 9 bases between.

This clonotype was detected ten times or more. The V gene is TRBV5-4, the J gene TRBJ2-4, with TRBD1 identical over 8 bases. The germline V gene has CDR1 SGHNT and CDR2 YYREEE (reference sequence). Trimming at V came to 0 bases and at J to 8 bases, leaving 1 base not matched to a gene. The CDR3 sequence is 13 residues long. CDR3 bases: TGTGCCAGCAGCTTGGACAGGGGGGACATTCAGTACTTC. Amino acids: CASSLDRGDIQYF.

The rearrangement links TRBV20-1 to TRBJ1-1; D is ambiguous. Trimming left V 3 bases short and J 1 base short, with 3 bases between. The germline V gene has CDR1 DFQATT and CDR2 SNEGSKA (reference sequence). The CDR3 length is 11 residues. The CDR3 region has the DNA TGCAGTGCTAGCTGGAACACTGAAGCTTTCTTT. It translates to CSASWNTEAFF.

Of note for this clonotype: Compared with germline, one end of the junction differs, possibly owing to a read error. The chain links TRBV7-2 to TRBJ2-2, with D possibly being TRBD2 (6 bases). CDR1 is SGHTA and CDR2 is FQGNSA in the germline V gene. This CDR3 contains 15 residues. CDR3 coding DNA: TGTGCTAGCAGCCTTAAGGGGCGGGAAACCGGGGAGCTGTTCTTT. Amino acids: CASSLKGRETGELFF.

This clonotype was seen at least ten times. The rearrangement links TRBV11-2 to TRBJ2-2; 11 positions agree with TRBD2. Germline trimming cut 5 bases from V and 5 bases from J; bases unmatched to any gene: 4. CDR3 size: 15 residues. Germline V gene sequence: CDR1 SGHAT, CDR2 FQNNGV. The CDR3 protein is CASSRLAGKTGELFF. The CDR3 DNA sequence: TGTGCCAGCAGCAGACTAGCGGGAAAGACCGGGGAGCTGTTTTTT.

This clonotype came up a few times. V is TRBV7-2 and J is TRBJ2-1; the D gene is possibly TRBD2 (6 bases). This CDR3 spans 15 amino acids. CDR1 SGHTA and CDR2 FQGNSA come from the germline V gene. With 2 bases removed from V and 16 bases from J, the gap between germline ends came to 24 bases. This CDR3 reads CASSLKGSPGTEGFF. CDR3 DNA: TGTGCCAGCAGCTTAAAGGGCAGCCCCGGGACGGAGGGTTTCTTC. Full variable domain (outside the CDR3, taken from reference TRBV7-2 and TRBJ2-1): GAGVSQSPSNKVTEKGKDVELRCDPISGHTALYWYRQSLGQGLEFLIYFQGNSAPDKSGLPSDRFSAERTGGSVSTLTIQRTQQEDSAVYLCASSLKGSPGTEGFFGPGTRLTVL.

This clonotype occurred many times. The DNA for the CDR3 is TGTGCCAGCGAATCTGGGGAGGGAGCTGACCCAGATACGCAGTATTTT. Protein sequence: CASESGEGADPDTQYF. The V call is TRBV28, the J call TRBJ2-3, with 7 bases lining up with TRBD2. After removal of 8 bases from V and 4 bases from J, the junction contained 15 bases not matched to a gene. The CDR3 totals 16 residues. The germline gives CDR1 MDHEN, CDR2 SYDVKM.

This clonotype has at least ten counts. The chain is built from TRBV11-1 and TRBJ1-1; perhaps TRBD1 as D (5 bases). The CDR3 extends over 13 amino acids. Germline CDR1 is SGHAT and CDR2 is FQDESV (reference sequence). V was pared by 3 bases and J by 1 base, with 6 bases between. CDR3 sequence: CASSFGANTEAFF. For the CDR3, the DNA is TGTGCCAGCAGCTTCGGGGCGAACACTGAAGCTTTCTTT.

This clonotype occurred once. One junction end disagrees with the germline gene, perhaps due to a read error. The chain links TRBV15 to TRBJ1-2; the D gene is possibly TRBD1 (6 bases). The CDR3 runs 15 residues. From germline, CDR1 is LNHNV and CDR2 YYDKDF (reference sequence). The CDR3 protein is CDTSRVAGANYGYTF. The CDR3 bases are TGTGACACCAGCAGAGTTGCAGGGGCTAACTATGGCTACACCTTC.

This clonotype was counted at least ten times. This sequence joins TRBV20-1 and TRBJ2-7; 14 bases fit TRBD2. Germline V lookup: CDR1 DFQATT, CDR2 SNEGSKA (reference sequence). This CDR3 spans 17 amino acids. After removal of 0 bases from V and 2 bases from J, the junction contained 6 bases not matched to a gene. The CDR3 DNA reads TGCAGTGCTAGAGAGTGGGGACTAGCGGGGGAGACCTACGAGCAGTACTTC. Translated: CSAREWGLAGETYEQYF.

This clonotype was counted between two and nine times. V and J are TRBV2 and TRBJ2-1, with D unclear. V was pared by 6 bases and J by 4 bases, with 10 bases between. The CDR3 runs 13 residues. The germline gives CDR1 SNHLY, CDR2 FYNNEI. This chain's CDR3 is CASRLGGYNEQFF. CDR3 nucleotides: TGTGCCAGCAGGTTAGGTGGTTACAATGAGCAGTTCTTC. Variable domain in full (rest from reference TRBV2 and TRBJ2-1): EPEVTQTPSHQVTQMGQEVILRCVPISNHLYFYWYRQILGQKVEFLVSFYNNEISEKSEIFDDQFSVERPDGSNFTLKIRSTKLEDSAMYFCASRLGGYNEQFFGPGTRLTVL.

This clonotype was seen ten or more times. The V gene is TRBV7-2, the J gene TRBJ2-1, with D uncertain. The germline V gene has CDR1 SGHTA and CDR2 FQGNSA. This CDR3 has 12 amino acids. V was pared by 3 bases and J by 3 bases, with 3 bases between. The CDR3 sequence is CASSFNYNEQFF. In nucleotides, the CDR3 is TGTGCCAGCAGCTTTAACTACAATGAGCAGTTCTTC.

This clonotype was picked up many times. V and J are TRBV6-5 and TRBJ1-6; D is ambiguous. Between the trimmed V and J ends, which lost 0 bases and 6 bases, there was a span of 12 bases. The CDR3 consists of 16 residues. In germline, CDR1 is MNHEY, CDR2 SVGAGI. For the CDR3, the DNA is TGTGCCAGCAGTTACTCGCCGAGTGTGGGTAATTCACCCCTCCACTTT. Translation gives CASSYSPSVGNSPLHF.